The rows below give T cell receptor beta chains drawn from one sample of a study of blood T cells in healthy people across ages. TCRdb analysed the 5' RACE reads with MiXCR anew, one entry per CDR3 protein. The table lists about 640,000 distinct CDR3 sequences, 25% to 35% of them singletons, with approximately 14% in the top ten. Sequencing was carried out using blood. These TCRs come from a woman over 75 in good health. Each CDR3 is given with its conserved first and last residue. A D gene is named only where the DNA matches it firmly.

d_call v_call cdr3_aa
. TRBV12-3/TRBV12-4 CASSLAQGRLAFF
TRBD2 TRBV7-3 CASSISSGGSTDTQYF
TRBD2 TRBV11-2 CASSLAPSGGTLRSYEQYF
. TRBV20-1 CSADGTYTLSYEQYF
TRBD1 TRBV19 CASSRGQANSNQPQHF
. TRBV2 CASSERVGSYF
. TRBV28 CASSLIGTEQYF
. TRBV29-1 CSVEGSRDEQYF
. TRBV6-1 CASSELLYVKDGYTF
. TRBV6-2/TRBV6-3 CASSNAGTRSGELFF
TRBD1 TRBV5-5 CASSSFGTGNPLHF
. TRBV15 CATSRGGTVNEKLFF
TRBD2 TRBV2 CASSRAGGRETQYF
. TRBV5-1 CASSFSLAKNIQYF
. TRBV15 CATSRVGGIQYF
TRBD2 TRBV5-1 CASSLDLAGGPSSYNEQFF
. TRBV4-3 CASSQVLSAANYGYTF
TRBD1 TRBV29-1 CSVEQQGVGTGAYNEQYF
. TRBV18 CASSPNWGGNTEAFF
TRBD2 TRBV4-3 CASSPRTSGGGDTQYF
TRBD1 TRBV28 CASRSTGNQETQYF
. TRBV19 CASSARLVGNEQYF
TRBD2 TRBV20-1 CSARKIAGRGTSGSSYEQYF
. TRBV10-2 CASSEYREDQPQHF
. TRBV29-1 CSGRVGANYGYTF
. TRBV27 CASSFGSAVGNSPLYF
. TRBV28 CASSFWGTGNTGELFF
TRBD1 TRBV6-2/TRBV6-3 CASSLTQQGANYEQYF